A single sample is the source of the 28 T cell receptor beta chains below, sequenced in a study of T cell changes during pregnancy in multiple sclerosis. Clones were read by immunoSEQ multiplex PCR, and TCRdb kept only the in-frame ones, dropping some. Counted here are 50,000 or so clones, roughly 91% occurring once; the ten biggest clones make up 0.25% to 0.3%. The source material was CD4+ T cells from peripheral blood mononuclear cells, sampled in the second trimester of pregnancy. These receptors came from a female donor with multiple sclerosis, enrolled in a pregnancy study.

This chain connects TRBV28 to TRBJ1-2, with a possible D match to TRBD1 (5 bases). This CDR3 is built from 12 residues. V was clipped by 3 bases and J by 5 bases, with 7 bases between them. CDR1 and CDR2 from the germline V gene are MDHEN and SYDVKM. Here the CDR3 reads CASSFRGYGYTF. The CDR3 bases are TGTGCCAGCAGTTTTAGGGGATATGGCTACACCTTC.

This clone was observed a handful of times. The chain couples TRBV5-1 to TRBJ1-3; TRBD1 aligns across 7 bases. The V and J ends lost 2 bases and 0 bases, in that order; junction bases with no gene match: 8. The CDR3 runs to 17 residues. Looked up from germline, CDR1 is SGHRS and CDR2 is YFSETQ. As DNA, the CDR3 is TGCGCCAGCAGCTTTAATCTTTGGGACAGCTCTGGAAACACCATATATTTT. It translates to CASSFNLWDSSGNTIYF.

This chain links TRBV4-2 with TRBJ1-2, with D perhaps matching TRBD1 (5 bases). Trimming left V 4 bases short and J 0 bases short, with 9 bases between. Germline lookup yields CDR1 LGHNA and CDR2 YNFKEQ. This CDR3 region has 14 residues. CDR3 DNA: TGTGCCAGCAGCCGGGGGGTAACTAACTATGGCTACACCTTC. Translated: CASSRGVTNYGYTF.

The chain uses TRBV2 and TRBJ1-1; TRBD1 agrees at 7 bases. The germline gives CDR1 SNHLY, CDR2 FYNNEI. The CDR3 runs 13 residues. After removal of 10 bases from V and 2 bases from J, the junction contained 7 bases not matched to a gene. CDR3 in DNA: TGTGCCATCCTGGGACAGAAAAACACTGAAGCTTTCTTT. Translation: CAILGQKNTEAFF.

The genes are TRBV7-7 and TRBJ2-7, with a weak D call TRBD2 (6 bases). CDR1 SSHAT and CDR2 FNYEAQ come from the germline V gene (reference sequence). V was cut by 1 base and J by 3 bases, with 13 bases left in between. The CDR3 covers 15 residues. CDR3 loop: CASSLGSGDLYEQYF. For the CDR3, the DNA is TGTGCCAGCAGCTTAGGATCGGGGGACCTCTACGAGCAGTACTTC.

This clone was counted between two and nine times. This chain uses TRBV19 with TRBJ1-2; D gene uncertain. Germline V CDR1 and CDR2: LNHDA, SQIVND (reference sequence). Trimming shortened V by 8 bases and J by 4 bases, and 11 bases separated the two germline ends. This CDR3 is built from 12 residues. CDR3 sequence: CASAQVGYGYTF. The CDR3 DNA follows: TGTGCCAGTGCCCAGGTTGGCTATGGCTACACCTTC.

The CDR3 DNA reads as TGTGCCAGCAGGAGGACAGGGGAAGCCACCCACGAGCAGTACTTC. Residues: CASRRTGEATHEQYF. This sequence joins TRBV6-5 and TRBJ2-7; 9 nucleotides agree with TRBD1. Germline CDR1 MNHEY, CDR2 SVGAGI. The CDR3 totals 15 residues. V lost 6 bases and J lost 5; bases outside the gene matches: 11.

This clone was seen just once. This rearrangement joins TRBV5-4 to TRBJ2-5; TRBD2 might be the D (6 bases). Per the germline V gene, CDR1 is SGHNT and CDR2 is YYREEE (reference sequence). CDR3 length: 14 residues. With 1 base removed from V and 2 bases from J, the gap between germline ends came to 9 bases. The CDR3 protein is CASSLSRGQETQYF. CDR3 in DNA: TGTGCCAGCAGCTTGAGTCGGGGGCAAGAGACCCAGTACTTC.

The sample holds one count of this clone. The chain joins TRBV18 to TRBJ1-2; 8 bases map to TRBD1. CDR3 length: 16 amino acids. The V gene's germline CDR1 is KGHSH and CDR2 LQKENI. Trimming took 2 bases from V and 9 from J; bases not matched to a gene: 14. CDR3 DNA sequence: TGTGCCAGCTCACCAGTCCAGGGGGCGCAGGCCCAAAGCTACACCTTC. Encoded protein: CASSPVQGAQAQSYTF.

This clone is a singleton in its sample. The chain links TRBV2 to TRBJ2-1; possible D gene TRBD2, 6 bases. Germline CDR1 is SNHLY and CDR2 is FYNNEI. Deletions cut 10 bases from V and 3 bases from J, with 22 bases between. CDR3 size: 16 residues. As DNA, the CDR3 is TGTGCCACCATTGGCTCCGGGACTCCTTACTACAATGAGCAGTTCTTC. This sequence encodes CATIGSGTPYYNEQFF.

This chain uses TRBV11-2 with TRBJ2-1; 10 bases line up with TRBD2. Per germline, CDR1 SGHAT and CDR2 FQNNGV. The CDR3 has 15 amino acids. V trimming: 5 bases; J trimming: 4 bases; junction bases outside the gene matches: 5. In nucleotides, the CDR3 is TGTGCCAGCAGCGGCATAGCGGGGGGATACAATGAGCAGTTCTTC. Its protein product is CASSGIAGGYNEQFF.

The CDR3 region is CASSFPGQGAETQYF. CDR3 nucleotides: TGTGCCAGCAGCTTCCCGGGACAGGGGGCGGAGACCCAGTACTTC. The V call is TRBV5-4, the J call TRBJ2-5; TRBD1 aligns across 12 bases. The germline V gene encodes CDR1 SGHNT and CDR2 YYREEE (reference sequence). Trimming cost V 2 bases and J 5 bases; bases outside gene matches: 4. This CDR3 is 15 amino acids long.

The chain couples TRBV5-1 to TRBJ2-1; TRBD2 aligns across 12 bases. V gave up 7 bases and J gave up 7 bases; unmatched junction bases: 0. This CDR3 has 12 amino acids. The germline CDR1 and CDR2 sequences are SGHRS and YFSETQ. CDR3 bases: TGCGCCAGCGGACTAGCGGGGAATGAGCAGTTCTTC. This codes for CASGLAGNEQFF.

V gene TRBV5-1 combines with J gene TRBJ2-7; 10 bases agree with TRBD1. The CDR3 has 15 residues. The germline V gene encodes CDR1 SGHRS and CDR2 YFSETQ. V trimming: 5 bases; J trimming: 7 bases; junction bases outside the gene matches: 12. The CDR3 bases are TGCGCCAGCAGACACAACCAGGGACAGGGGTGGGAGCAGTACTTC. Amino acid sequence: CASRHNQGQGWEQYF. Full variable domain (rest looked up from reference TRBV5-1 and TRBJ2-7): KAGVTQTPRYLIKTRGQQVTLSCSPISGHRSVSWYQQTPGQGLQFLFEYFSETQRNKGNFPGRFSGRQFSNSRSEMNVSTLELGDSALYLCASRHNQGQGWEQYFGPGTRLTVT.

The J gene is TRBJ2-7, the V gene TRBV19, with TRBD2 as a possible D gene (5 bases). Trimming stripped 1 base from V and 4 bases from J, with 8 bases between. Germline CDR1 is LNHDA and CDR2 is SQIVND (reference sequence). There are 13 residues in the CDR3. In DNA, the CDR3 is TGTGCCAGTAGTATAGTCCCGGGATACGAGCAGTACTTC. It translates to CASSIVPGYEQYF.

The V gene is TRBV11-2, the J gene TRBJ1-1; no clear D. This CDR3 contains 13 residues. Germline CDR1 and CDR2: SGHAT and FQNNGV. Between the trimmed V and J ends, which lost 5 bases and 0 bases, there was a span of 7 bases. CDR3 region: CASSLKLNTEAFF. The CDR3 DNA follows: TGTGCCAGCAGCCTTAAGCTGAACACTGAAGCTTTCTTT.

This chain uses TRBV5-4 with TRBJ2-5; 9 bases fit TRBD2. V lost 4 bases, J lost 5 bases, and 6 bases stayed unmatched. Germline V gene lookup returns CDR1 SGHNT and CDR2 YYREEE (reference sequence). The CDR3 has 14 residues. CDR3 protein: CASSAGGPGETQYF. The CDR3 DNA sequence: TGTGCCAGCAGCGCGGGGGGGCCAGGGGAGACCCAGTACTTC.

The rearrangement links TRBV6-5 to TRBJ2-7; tentative D call: TRBD2 (5 bases). V lost 2 bases and J 6 bases, leaving 8 bases between the germline ends. This CDR3 is built from 12 residues. Germline CDR1 is MNHEY and CDR2 is SVGAGI. CDR3 in amino acids: CASSYLGSEQYF. The CDR3 DNA follows: TGTGCCAGCAGTTACCTAGGGAGCGAGCAGTACTTC.

The rearrangement joins TRBV10-1 to TRBJ1-1; D not resolved. Per the germline V gene, CDR1 is WNHNN and CDR2 is SYGVQD (reference sequence). Trimming removed 2 bases from V and 1 base from J, with 8 bases in between. This CDR3 has 14 amino acids. The CDR3 nucleotides read TGCGCCAGCAGTGAGGGCGGAGAGAACACTGAAGCTTTCTTT. It encodes CASSEGGENTEAFF.

V gene TRBV30 combines with J gene TRBJ1-5; D is ambiguous. The CDR3 is 17 residues long. In germline, CDR1 is GTSNPN, CDR2 SVGIG (reference sequence). Trimming pared 2 bases from V and 3 bases from J, leaving 20 bases between. CDR3 protein: CAWSLLTDSRDNQPQHF. The CDR3 nucleotides are TGTGCCTGGAGTCTGTTGACCGACTCTCGGGACAATCAGCCCCAGCATTTT.

The chain uses TRBV4-1 and TRBJ1-2; TRBD1 matches 7 bases. The trim removed 4 bases at V and 3 bases at J, leaving 11 bases unmatched. Germline V gene data show CDR1 as MGHRA and CDR2 as YSYEKL. The CDR3 sequence is 16 residues long. CDR3 nucleotide sequence: TGCGCCAGCAGCCGACTAGGGGGCAGGGCGTACTATGGCTACACCTTC. Amino acid sequence: CASSRLGGRAYYGYTF.

The rearrangement uses TRBV20-1 and TRBJ1-2; D ambiguous. Trimming removed 6 bases at V and 4 bases at J, with 9 bases between. Germline CDR1 DFQATT, CDR2 SNEGSKA (reference sequence). The CDR3 runs 11 residues. CDR3 sequence reads: CSAVRRYGYTF. The CDR3 DNA follows: TGCAGTGCCGTCAGGCGCTATGGCTACACCTTC.

The chain recombines TRBV5-1 with TRBJ1-4; 10 nucleotides match TRBD1. With 3 bases clipped from V and 1 base from J, the junction kept 9 bases outside the gene matches. The CDR3 is 18 residues long. Germline V gene data show CDR1 as SGHRS and CDR2 as YFSETQ. In nucleotides, the CDR3 is TGCGCCAGCAGCTACCCGGGACAGGGGCCTTTAACTAATGAAAAACTGTTTTTT. Its protein is CASSYPGQGPLTNEKLFF.

The chain recombines TRBV14 with TRBJ2-2, with D perhaps TRBD1 (5 bases). Trimming left V 2 bases short and J 7 bases short, with 11 bases between. Per the germline V gene, CDR1 is SGHDN and CDR2 is FVKESK. The CDR3 sequence is 14 residues long. In DNA form, the CDR3 reads TGTGCCAGCAGCCAAACAGGCCTCGACGGGGAGCTGTTTTTT. Amino acids: CASSQTGLDGELFF.

This clone was seen only once. J is TRBJ1-2 and V is TRBV19, with D perhaps matching TRBD1 (5 bases). The V gene lost 3 bases and the J gene lost 2 bases, with 10 bases spanning the gap. The CDR3 totals 14 residues. The germline V gene encodes CDR1 LNHDA and CDR2 SQIVND (reference sequence). CDR3 residues: CASSITQGNYGYTF. DNA for the CDR3: TGTGCCAGTAGTATCACCCAGGGAAACTATGGCTACACCTTC.

The chain recombines TRBV9 with TRBJ1-2; D gene unclear. The CDR3 sequence is 13 residues long. Germline V gives CDR1 SGDLS, CDR2 YYNGEE. V was trimmed by 1 base and J by 3 bases, leaving 7 bases between them. For the CDR3, the DNA is TGTGCCAGCAGCGTACGGGAAGACTATGGCTACACCTTC. Translating it yields CASSVREDYGYTF.

The gene calls are TRBV25-1 and TRBJ1-5; the match to TRBD1 covers 7 bases. The germline gives CDR1 MGHDK, CDR2 SYGVNS. This CDR3 has 13 amino acids. Losses at the gene ends were 4 bases for V and 5 bases for J; bases not matched to a gene: 2. The CDR3 reads CASSGQGDQPQHF. The CDR3 nucleotides read TGTGCCAGCAGTGGCCAGGGGGATCAGCCCCAGCATTTT.

The chain has TRBV19 and TRBJ1-1; maybe TRBD1 (5 bases). V was cut by 7 bases and J by 8 bases, with 17 bases left in between. Germline V gives CDR1 LNHDA, CDR2 SQIVND (reference sequence). There are 13 residues in the CDR3. The CDR3 loop is CASKVMAGGEAFF. CDR3 nucleotides: TGTGCCAGTAAGGTGATGGCCGGGGGAGAAGCTTTCTTT.